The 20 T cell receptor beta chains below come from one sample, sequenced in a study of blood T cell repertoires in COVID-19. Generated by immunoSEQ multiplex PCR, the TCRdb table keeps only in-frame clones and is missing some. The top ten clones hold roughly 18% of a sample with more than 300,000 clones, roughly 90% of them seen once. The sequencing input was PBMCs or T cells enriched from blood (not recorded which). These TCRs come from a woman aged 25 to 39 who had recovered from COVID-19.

The CDR3 sequence is CASSGQVGVPTTSGNTIYF. CDR3 sequence (DNA): TGTGCCAGCAGTGGACAGGTCGGTGTCCCTACAACCTCTGGAAACACCATATATTTT. The J gene is TRBJ1-3, the V gene TRBV28; 7 bases align to TRBD1. CDR1 and CDR2 (germline): MDHEN, SYDVKM. V lost 5 bases, J lost 0 bases, and 16 bases stayed unmatched. This CDR3 has 19 amino acids.

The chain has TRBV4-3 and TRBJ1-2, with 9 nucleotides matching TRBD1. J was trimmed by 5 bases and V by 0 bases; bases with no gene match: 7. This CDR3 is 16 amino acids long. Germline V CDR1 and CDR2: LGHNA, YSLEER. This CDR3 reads CASSQDPTGGFYGYTF. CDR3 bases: TGCGCCAGCAGCCAAGATCCAACAGGGGGCTTTTATGGCTACACCTTC.

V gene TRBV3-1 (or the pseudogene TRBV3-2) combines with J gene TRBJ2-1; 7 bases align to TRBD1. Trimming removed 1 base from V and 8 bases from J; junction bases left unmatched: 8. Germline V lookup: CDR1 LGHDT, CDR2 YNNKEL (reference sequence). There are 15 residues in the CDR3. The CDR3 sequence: CASSQGLQGNYEQFF. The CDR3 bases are TGTGCCAGCAGCCAAGGACTACAGGGGAACTATGAGCAGTTCTTC.

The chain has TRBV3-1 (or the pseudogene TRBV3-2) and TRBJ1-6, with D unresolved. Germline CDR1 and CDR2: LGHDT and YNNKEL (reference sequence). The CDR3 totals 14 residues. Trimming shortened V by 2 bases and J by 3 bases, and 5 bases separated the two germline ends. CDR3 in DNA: TGTGCCAGCAGCCAACAGGACTATAATTCACCCCTCCACTTT. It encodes CASSQQDYNSPLHF.

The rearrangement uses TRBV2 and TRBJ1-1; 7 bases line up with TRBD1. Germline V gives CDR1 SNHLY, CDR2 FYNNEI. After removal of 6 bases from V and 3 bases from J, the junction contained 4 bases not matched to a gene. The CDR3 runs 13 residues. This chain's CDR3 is CASRRDRDTEAFF. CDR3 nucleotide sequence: TGTGCCAGCAGAAGAGACAGGGACACTGAAGCTTTCTTT.

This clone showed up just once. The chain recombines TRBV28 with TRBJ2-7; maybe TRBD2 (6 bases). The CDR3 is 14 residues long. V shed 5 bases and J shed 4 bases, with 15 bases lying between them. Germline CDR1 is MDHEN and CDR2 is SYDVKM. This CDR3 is CASSGGLAGYEQYF. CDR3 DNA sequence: TGTGCCAGCAGTGGGGGACTGGCGGGGTACGAGCAGTACTTC.

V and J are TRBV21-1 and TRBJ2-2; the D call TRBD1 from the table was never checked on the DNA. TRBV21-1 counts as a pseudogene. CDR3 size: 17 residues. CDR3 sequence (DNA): TGTGCCAGCAGCAACTCCGGGACAGAGAATAACACCGGGGAGCTGTTTTTT. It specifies CASSNSGTENNTGELFF.

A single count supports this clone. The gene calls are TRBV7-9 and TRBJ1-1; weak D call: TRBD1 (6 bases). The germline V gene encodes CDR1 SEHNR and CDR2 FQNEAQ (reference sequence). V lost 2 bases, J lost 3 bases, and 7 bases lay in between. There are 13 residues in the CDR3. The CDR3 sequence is CASSLQGHTEAFF. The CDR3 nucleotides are TGTGCCAGCAGCTTACAGGGGCACACTGAAGCTTTCTTT.

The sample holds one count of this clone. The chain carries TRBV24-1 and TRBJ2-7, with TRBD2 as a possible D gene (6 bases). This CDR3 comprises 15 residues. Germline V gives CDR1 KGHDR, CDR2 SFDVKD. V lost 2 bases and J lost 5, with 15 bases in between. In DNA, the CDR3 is TGTGCCACCAGTGATTCAGGCGGAGGGTGGGACGAGCAGTACTTC. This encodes CATSDSGGGWDEQYF.

The CDR3 region has the DNA TGTGCCAGCAGCCGTCGGGGGGCCAACGTCCTGACTTTC. This gives the protein CASSRRGANVLTF. The chain recombines TRBV7-9 with TRBJ2-6; D is uncertain. The CDR3 totals 13 residues. CDR1 is SEHNR and CDR2 is FQNEAQ in the germline V gene (reference sequence). V was pared by 5 bases and J by 4 bases, with 6 bases between.

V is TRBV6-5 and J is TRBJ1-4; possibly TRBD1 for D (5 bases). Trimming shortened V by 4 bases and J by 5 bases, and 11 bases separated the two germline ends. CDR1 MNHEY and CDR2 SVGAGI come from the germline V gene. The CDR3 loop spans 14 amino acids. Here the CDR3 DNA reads TGTGCCAGCAGTTCGGGACTCCTCAATGAAAAACTGTTTTTT. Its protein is CASSSGLLNEKLFF.

This CDR3 is CASSSGGLRWGYTF. DNA of the CDR3: TGCGCCAGCAGCTCAGGGGGACTCCGCTGGGGCTACACCTTC. The chain employs TRBV5-1 and TRBJ1-2, with TRBD1 matching over 7 bases. The CDR3 covers 14 residues. V gave up 3 bases and J gave up 8 bases; unmatched junction bases: 10. Germline lookup yields CDR1 SGHRS and CDR2 YFSETQ.

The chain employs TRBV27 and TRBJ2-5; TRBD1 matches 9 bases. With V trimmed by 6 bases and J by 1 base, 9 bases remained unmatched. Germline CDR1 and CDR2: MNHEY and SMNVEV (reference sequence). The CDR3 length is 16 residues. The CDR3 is CASSEKTGGFQETQYF. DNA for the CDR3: TGTGCCAGCAGCGAGAAGACAGGGGGTTTCCAAGAGACCCAGTACTTC.

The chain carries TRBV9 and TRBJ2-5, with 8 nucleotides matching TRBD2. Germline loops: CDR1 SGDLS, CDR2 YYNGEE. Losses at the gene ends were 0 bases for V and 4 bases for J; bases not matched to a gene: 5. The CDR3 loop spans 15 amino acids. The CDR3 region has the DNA TGTGCCAGCAGCGTAGACCCGCTAGCGGGAGAGACCCAGTACTTC. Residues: CASSVDPLAGETQYF.

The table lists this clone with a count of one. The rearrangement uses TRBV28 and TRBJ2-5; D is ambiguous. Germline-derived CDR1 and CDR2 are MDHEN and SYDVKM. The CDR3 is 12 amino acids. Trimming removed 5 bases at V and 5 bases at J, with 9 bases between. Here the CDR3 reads CASSPQSETQYF. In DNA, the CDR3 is TGTGCCAGCAGTCCCCAGTCCGAGACCCAGTACTTC.

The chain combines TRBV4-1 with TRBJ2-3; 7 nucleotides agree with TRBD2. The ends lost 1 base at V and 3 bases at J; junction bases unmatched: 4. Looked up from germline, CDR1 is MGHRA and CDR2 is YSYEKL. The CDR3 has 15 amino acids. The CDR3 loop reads CASSQAASGTDTQYF. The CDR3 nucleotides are TGCGCCAGCAGCCAAGCAGCTAGCGGAACAGATACGCAGTATTTT.

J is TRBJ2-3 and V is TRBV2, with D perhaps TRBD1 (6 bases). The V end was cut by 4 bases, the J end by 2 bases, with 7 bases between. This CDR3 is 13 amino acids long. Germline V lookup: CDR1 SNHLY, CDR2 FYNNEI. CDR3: CASSAGATDTQYF. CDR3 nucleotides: TGTGCCAGCAGTGCAGGGGCCACAGATACGCAGTATTTT.

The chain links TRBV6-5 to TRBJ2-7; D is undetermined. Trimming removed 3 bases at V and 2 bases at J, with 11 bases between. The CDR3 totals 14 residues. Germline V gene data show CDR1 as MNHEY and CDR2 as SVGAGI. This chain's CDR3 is CASSYGLNTYEQYF. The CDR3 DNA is TGTGCCAGCAGTTATGGGCTAAACACCTACGAGCAGTACTTC.

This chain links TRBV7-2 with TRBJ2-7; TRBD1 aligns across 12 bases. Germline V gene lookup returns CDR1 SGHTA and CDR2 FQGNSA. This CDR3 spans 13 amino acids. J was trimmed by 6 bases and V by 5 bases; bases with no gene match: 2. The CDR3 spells CASSRDRGREQYF. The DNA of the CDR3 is TGTGCCAGCAGCAGGGACAGGGGGCGCGAGCAGTACTTC. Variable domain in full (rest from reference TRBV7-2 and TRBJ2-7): GAGVSQSPSNKVTEKGKDVELRCDPISGHTALYWYRQSLGQGLEFLIYFQGNSAPDKSGLPSDRFSAERTGGSVSTLTIQRTQQEDSAVYLCASSRDRGREQYFGPGTRLTVT.

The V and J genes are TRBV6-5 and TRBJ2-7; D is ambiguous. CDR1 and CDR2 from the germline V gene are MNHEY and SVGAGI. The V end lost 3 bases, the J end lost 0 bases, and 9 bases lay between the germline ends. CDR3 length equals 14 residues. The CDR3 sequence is CASSYTVTSYEQYF. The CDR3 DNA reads TGTGCCAGCAGTTATACAGTAACCTCCTACGAGCAGTACTTC.